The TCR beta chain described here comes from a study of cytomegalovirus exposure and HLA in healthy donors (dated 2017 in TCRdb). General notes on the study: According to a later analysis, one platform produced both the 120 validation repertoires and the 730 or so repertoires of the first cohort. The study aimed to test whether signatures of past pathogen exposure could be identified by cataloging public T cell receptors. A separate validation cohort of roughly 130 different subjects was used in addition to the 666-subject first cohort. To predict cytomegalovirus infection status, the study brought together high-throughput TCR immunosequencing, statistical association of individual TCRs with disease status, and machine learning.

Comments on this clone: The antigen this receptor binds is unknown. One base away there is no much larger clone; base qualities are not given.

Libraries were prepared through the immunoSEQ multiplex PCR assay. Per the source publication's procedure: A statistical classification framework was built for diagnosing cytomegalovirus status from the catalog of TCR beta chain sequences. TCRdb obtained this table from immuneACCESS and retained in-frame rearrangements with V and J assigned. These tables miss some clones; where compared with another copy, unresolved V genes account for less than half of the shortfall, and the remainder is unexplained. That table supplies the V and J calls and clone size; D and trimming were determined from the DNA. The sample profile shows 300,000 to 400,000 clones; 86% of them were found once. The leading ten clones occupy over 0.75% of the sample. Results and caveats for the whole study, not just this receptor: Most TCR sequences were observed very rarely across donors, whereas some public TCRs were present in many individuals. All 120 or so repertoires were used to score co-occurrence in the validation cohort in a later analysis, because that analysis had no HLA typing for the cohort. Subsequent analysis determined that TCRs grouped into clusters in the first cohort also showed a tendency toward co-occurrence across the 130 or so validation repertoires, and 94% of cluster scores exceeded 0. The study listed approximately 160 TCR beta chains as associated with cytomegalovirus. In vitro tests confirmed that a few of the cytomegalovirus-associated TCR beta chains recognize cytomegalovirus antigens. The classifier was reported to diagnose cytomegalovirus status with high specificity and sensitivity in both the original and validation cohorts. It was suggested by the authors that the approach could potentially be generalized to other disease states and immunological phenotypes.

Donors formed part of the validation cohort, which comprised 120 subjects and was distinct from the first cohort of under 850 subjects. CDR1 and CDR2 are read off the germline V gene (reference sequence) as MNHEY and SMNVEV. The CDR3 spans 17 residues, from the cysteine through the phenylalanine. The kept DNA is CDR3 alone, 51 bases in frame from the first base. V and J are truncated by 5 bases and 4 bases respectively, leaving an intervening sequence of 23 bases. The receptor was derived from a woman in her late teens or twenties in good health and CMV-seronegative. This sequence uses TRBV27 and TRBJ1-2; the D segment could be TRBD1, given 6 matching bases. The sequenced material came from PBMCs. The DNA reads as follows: TGTGCCAGCAGTCGGGGGGACACCAGAATCCCCCCCTATGGCTACACCTTC. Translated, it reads CASSRGDTRIPPYGYTF.